These 8 T cell receptor beta chains were sequenced from one sample in a study of cytomegalovirus exposure and HLA in healthy donors. The PCR ran on 60 Vbeta and 13 Jbeta primers. Repertoires were generated with immunoSEQ multiplex PCR, while TCRdb's copy carries only in-frame clones and drops some. The repertoire holds about 90,000 clones, with about 73% as singletons. Sequences were obtained from PBMCs. The receptors shown here come from a woman aged 40-49 years in good health and CMV-seropositive.

This chain connects TRBV30 to TRBJ2-6, with TRBD1 matching over 9 bases. The CDR3 is 15 amino acids. Trimming took 5 bases from V and 4 from J; bases not matched to a gene: 6. Germline V gene lookup returns CDR1 GTSNPN and CDR2 SVGIG (reference sequence). The CDR3 DNA follows: TGTGCCTGGGGGACAGGGATTTCGGGGGCCAACGTCCTGACTTTC. Translation gives CAWGTGISGANVLTF.

This clone was counted at least ten times. This CDR3 is also generated by other DNA sequences in the sample. This chain links TRBV5-1 with TRBJ1-1, with no clear D. With 2 bases removed from V and 1 base from J, the gap between germline ends came to 6 bases. This CDR3 region has 13 residues. Germline V gene data show CDR1 as SGHRS and CDR2 as YFSETQ. For the CDR3, the DNA is TGCGCCAGCAGCTTAACCGGGAACACTGAAGCTTTCTTT. It codes for CASSLTGNTEAFF.

The chain has TRBV30 and TRBJ2-7; no clear D. V lost 2 bases and J 4 bases, leaving 9 bases between the germline ends. The CDR3 totals 12 residues. CDR1 GTSNPN and CDR2 SVGIG come from the germline V gene (reference sequence). The CDR3: CAWSTQTYEQYF. CDR3 DNA sequence: TGTGCCTGGAGTACGCAGACTTACGAGCAGTACTTC.

This chain uses TRBV10-3 with TRBJ2-7, with TRBD1 identical over 8 bases. V lost 4 bases and J lost 1; bases outside the gene matches: 6. Germline CDR1 and CDR2: ENHRY and SYGVKD. The CDR3 runs 15 residues. CDR3 loop: CAISGQRTGSYEQYF. CDR3 DNA: TGTGCCATCAGTGGTCAAAGGACAGGGTCCTACGAGCAGTACTTC.

The V call is TRBV2, the J call TRBJ2-5; the match to TRBD2 covers 10 bases. Germline V gene sequence: CDR1 SNHLY, CDR2 FYNNEI. The CDR3 totals 15 residues. The trim removed 4 bases at V and 3 bases at J, leaving 5 bases unmatched. The CDR3 spells CASSARGTSEETQYF. DNA for the CDR3: TGTGCCAGCAGTGCCCGCGGGACTAGCGAAGAGACCCAGTACTTC.

This clone was detected only a few times. One end of the junction does not line up with germline, which may come from a read error. The V and J genes are TRBV5-6 and TRBJ2-1, with TRBD2 matching over 11 bases. CDR3 length: 16 residues. Germline CDR1 is SGHDT and CDR2 is YYEEEE. In nucleotides, the CDR3 is TGTGCCAGCAGTCCCGCGATAGCGGGAGGGTACACTGAGCAGTTCTTC. This translates into CASSPAIAGGYTEQFF.

This clone occurred a few times. The missing conserved phenylalanine or tryptophan at the end of this CDR3 makes a read error likely. The DNA is omitted, as the CDR3 cannot be located on it reliably, and the CDR3 follows TCRdb's listing. This chain joins TRBV9 and TRBJ1-1; the tabulated D call, TRBD1, remains unverified against the DNA. Germline values: CDR1 SGDLS, CDR2 YYNGEE. The CDR3 contains 11 residues when both ends are counted. This CDR3 is CASSAGTGTNV.

The chain uses TRBV9 and TRBJ2-1; 7 bases align to TRBD2. This CDR3 has 13 amino acids. The germline V gene encodes CDR1 SGDLS and CDR2 YYNGEE. V shed 8 bases and J 0 bases; nucleotides not matched to a gene: 2. Written as DNA, the CDR3 is TGTGCCAGGGGACTAAGCTCCTACAATGAGCAGTTCTTC. Translated, it gives CARGLSSYNEQFF.